A selection of T cell receptor beta chains follows, all from one sample in a study of blood T cell repertoires in COVID-19. Profiled with immunoSEQ multiplex PCR; TCRdb holds only in-frame clones, not every one. Found here are under 350,000 clones, 65% to 90% of them singletons; the top ten hold around 4%. The sequencing sample was made of PBMCs or T cells enriched from blood (not recorded which). These receptor sequences come from a woman between 40 and 50 years old with acute COVID-19. Each CDR3 is given with its conserved first and last residue. The D gene is left open where the match is weak. For some rows the clone size is stated as once, few or many, or as a class when expanded; others skip it.

-,-,TRBJ1-1,TRBV9,CASSLDDILTEAFF,TGTGCCAGCAGCCTTGACGACATCCTCACTGAAGCTTTCTTT
-,TRBD1,TRBJ2-7,TRBV5-1,CASSLEGGSYEQYF,TGCGCCAGCAGCTTGGAAGGGGGCTCTTACGAGCAGTACTTC
-,TRBD1,TRBJ1-2,TRBV6-5,CASSSPAGGSYGYTF,TGTGCCAGCAGTTCCCCAGCAGGGGGGTCCTATGGCTACACCTTC
-,TRBD1,TRBJ1-4,TRBV9,CASSARQGLYEKLFF,TGTGCCAGCAGCGCTAGACAGGGGTTGTATGAAAAACTGTTTTTT
-,-,TRBJ1-5,TRBV2,CASRGGLNNQPQHF,TGTGCCAGCAGAGGGGGATTGAACAATCAGCCCCAGCATTTT
-,TRBD1,TRBJ1-2,TRBV7-2,CASSLSAAGGQGVGGYTF,TGTGCCAGCAGCTTATCGGCGGCAGGGGGACAGGGGGTAGGTGGCTACACCTTC
-,TRBD1,TRBJ2-7,TRBV7-2,CASSPRTGRYEQYF,TGTGCCAGCAGCCCCCGGACAGGGCGCTACGAGCAGTACTTC
-,-,TRBJ2-5,TRBV11-2,CASSSMGAGAAETQYF,TGTGCCAGCAGCTCAATGGGGGCGGGAGCGGCGGAGACCCAGTACTTC
-,-,TRBJ2-7,TRBV5-1,CASSFRGPEQYF,TGCGCCAGCAGCTTCCGAGGGCCAGAGCAGTACTTC
-,TRBD1,TRBJ1-1,TRBV5-1,CASTLTGDGGTEAFF,TGCGCCAGCACCCTAACAGGGGACGGTGGCACTGAAGCTTTCTTT
-,-,TRBJ2-5,TRBV15,CATSRRETQYF,TGTGCCACCAGCAGACGGGAGACCCAGTACTTC
-,TRBD2,TRBJ2-7,TRBV9,CASSVDGGANEQYF,TGTGCCAGCAGCGTAGACGGGGGGGCCAACGAGCAGTACTTC
-,-,TRBJ1-5,TRBV12-3/TRBV12-4,CASSRSNQPQHF,TGTGCCAGCAGTCGGAGCAATCAGCCCCAGCATTTT
-,TRBD1,TRBJ1-1,TRBV7-8,CASSLATGTENTEAFF,TGTGCCAGCAGCTTAGCCACCGGGACAGAGAACACTGAAGCTTTCTTT
-,TRBD1,TRBJ2-2,TRBV7-6,CASSLGGQGNTGELFF,TGTGCCAGCAGCCTGGGAGGACAGGGAAACACCGGGGAGCTGTTTTTT
few,-,TRBJ2-2,TRBV12-3/TRBV12-4,CASSSRGSGELFF,TGTGCCAGCAGTTCCAGGGGTTCCGGGGAGCTGTTTTTT
-,TRBD2,TRBJ2-3,TRBV13,CASSFSGRGTDTQYF,TGTGCCAGCAGCTTTAGCGGGAGAGGCACAGATACGCAGTATTTT
-,TRBD2,TRBJ2-3,TRBV3-1/TRBV3-2,CASSQVLLSGRTDTQYF,TGTGCCAGCAGCCAAGTATTACTTAGCGGGAGAACAGATACGCAGTATTTT
-,-,TRBJ1-4,TRBV18,CASSPPGDSLKGEKLFF,TGTGCCAGCTCACCCCCTGGGGACTCTCTTAAAGGTGAAAAACTGTTTTTT
-,-,TRBJ1-1,TRBV6-5,CASSYSGLPRLEAFF,TGTGCCAGCAGTTACTCGGGACTTCCCCGTCTTGAAGCTTTCTTT
-,TRBD1,TRBJ1-2,TRBV7-3,CASSLTGQGANGYTF,TGTGCCAGCAGCTTAACGGGTCAGGGGGCGAATGGCTACACCTTC
once,TRBD1,TRBJ1-1,TRBV9,CASSGNRGRMNTEAFF,TGTGCCAGCAGCGGTAACAGGGGGCGCATGAACACTGAAGCTTTCTTT
once,-,TRBJ1-2,TRBV5-1,CASSIQDPSYGYTF,TGCGCCAGCAGCATACAGGACCCGAGTTATGGCTACACCTTC
-,TRBD1,TRBJ1-4,TRBV4-2,CASSQEDRGDEKLFF,TGTGCCAGCAGCCAAGAGGACAGGGGGGATGAAAAACTGTTTTTT
-,TRBD1,TRBJ2-1,TRBV7-6,CASSLVGQGSYNEQFF,TGTGCCAGCAGCTTAGTTGGACAGGGGTCCTACAATGAGCAGTTCTTC
-,-,TRBJ1-4,TRBV7-2,CASRQGRGNEKLFF,TGTGCCAGCAGACAAGGGCGGGGGAATGAAAAACTGTTTTTT
once,-,TRBJ2-7,TRBV5-5,CASSLSQGGYEQYF,TGTGCCAGCAGCTTGAGTCAGGGTGGCTACGAGCAGTACTTC
few,TRBD1,TRBJ1-2,TRBV7-8,CASSSSGGLGYGYTF,TGTGCCAGCAGCTCGTCAGGGGGCTTGGGCTATGGCTACACCTTC
-,TRBD1,TRBJ1-1,TRBV7-2,CASTQSLRGRVTEAFF,TGTGCCAGCACCCAATCTCTGAGGGGGCGCGTCACTGAAGCTTTCTTT
once,-,TRBJ2-3,TRBV19,CASSTRDTGNPDTQYF,TGTGCCAGTAGTACCCGGGACACAGGGAACCCAGATACGCAGTATTTT